This T cell receptor beta chain appears in the sequencing data of a study of response to subunit inactivated influenza vaccine. Only a few counts were recorded for this clonotype. Its antigen is not known. Findings of the study overall: The authors suggested that every seasonal influenza vaccination recruits few new T cells.

Germline V lookup: CDR1 SGDLS, CDR2 YYNGEE. Trimming left V 0 bases short and J 0 bases short, with 11 bases between. The CDR3 length is 16 residues. TCRdb reprocessed the RT-PCR reads with MiXCR, giving one entry per CDR3 protein. The sample includes over 750,000 distinct CDR3 sequences, roughly 20% seen only once; the top ten take 10%. The V gene is TRBV9, the J gene TRBJ2-3; D not resolved. The sequencing used PBMCs from blood, collected roughly 5 days after vaccination. The source is a man in his fifties or sixties who received an inactivated influenza vaccine. The CDR3 spells CASSVGVRASTDTQYF. CDR3 nucleotide sequence: TGTGCCAGCAGCGTAGGAGTCAGAGCTAGCACAGATACGCAGTATTTT. Drawing the rest from reference TRBV9 and TRBJ2-3, the complete variable domain is DSGVTQTPKHLITATGQRVTLRCSPRSGDLSVYWYQQSLDQGLQFLIQYYNGEERAKGNILERFSAQQFPDLHSELNLSSLELGDSALYFCASSVGVRASTDTQYFGPGTRLTVL.